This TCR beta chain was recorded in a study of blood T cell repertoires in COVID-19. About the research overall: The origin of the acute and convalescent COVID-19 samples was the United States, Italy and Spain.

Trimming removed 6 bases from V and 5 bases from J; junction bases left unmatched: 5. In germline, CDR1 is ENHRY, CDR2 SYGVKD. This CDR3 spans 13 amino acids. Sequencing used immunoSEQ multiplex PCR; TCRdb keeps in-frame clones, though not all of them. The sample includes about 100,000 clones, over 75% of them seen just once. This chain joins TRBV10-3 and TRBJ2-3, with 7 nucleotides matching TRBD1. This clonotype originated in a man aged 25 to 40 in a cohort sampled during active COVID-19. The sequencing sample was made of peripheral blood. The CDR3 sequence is CAIRRQGLDTQYF. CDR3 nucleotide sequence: TGTGCCATCAGGCGACAGGGCTTAGATACGCAGTATTTT.